This TCR beta chain was identified in a study of OX40 agonist ivuxolimab in advanced cancers. Assay: immunoSEQ multiplex PCR; the TCRdb copy retains only in-frame clones and omits some. The sample lists around 51,000 clones, about 90% occurring once. Trimming took off 4 bases at V and 2 bases at J, with 8 bases between the two ends. Germline CDR1 reads SGHVS; CDR2 reads FQNEAQ. This CDR3 has 14 residues. Here the sequenced sample was CD4+ or CD8+ T cells sorted from blood, taken in a trial of the OX40 agonist ivuxolimab. The V call is TRBV7-8, the J call TRBJ2-2; D gene unclear. The TCR originated in an adult with an advanced solid tumor such as melanoma, head and neck, liver or kidney cancer. The CDR3: CASSSRRNTGELFF. In DNA form, the CDR3 reads TGTGCCAGCAGCTCCCGTCGAAACACCGGGGAGCTGTTTTTT. The whole variable domain, remainder taken from reference TRBV7-8 and TRBJ2-2, is GAGVSQSPRYKVAKRGQDVALRCDPISGHVSLFWYQQALGQGPEFLTYFQNEAQLDKSGLPSDRFFAERPEGSVSTLKIQRTQQEDSAVYLCASSSRRNTGELFFGEGSRLTVL.